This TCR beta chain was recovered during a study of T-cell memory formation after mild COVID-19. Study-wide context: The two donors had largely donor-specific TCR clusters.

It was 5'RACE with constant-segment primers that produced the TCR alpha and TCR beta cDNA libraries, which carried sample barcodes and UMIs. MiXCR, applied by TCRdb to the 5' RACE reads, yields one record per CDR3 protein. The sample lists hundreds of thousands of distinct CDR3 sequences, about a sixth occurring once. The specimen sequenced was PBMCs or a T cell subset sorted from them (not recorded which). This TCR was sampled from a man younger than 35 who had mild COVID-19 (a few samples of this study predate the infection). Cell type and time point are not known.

The CDR3 nucleotides read TGTGCCAGCAGCACAGGGGGAACGGGGCAAGAGACCCAGTACTTC. Translating it yields CASSTGGTGQETQYF. The chain has TRBV7-9 and TRBJ2-5; 8 bases are a match to TRBD1. The CDR3 covers 15 residues. Losses at the gene ends were 5 bases for V and 2 bases for J; bases not matched to a gene: 7. Germline values: CDR1 SEHNR, CDR2 FQNEAQ (reference sequence).